This T cell receptor (beta chain) derives from a study of cytomegalovirus exposure and HLA in healthy donors. General study results and limits: Using the classifier, cytomegalovirus status was reportedly diagnosed with high specificity and sensitivity. Highly shared sequence variants in one cluster were likely a sequencing artifact.

Vbeta (60) and Jbeta (13) primers were used in the PCR. Generated by immunoSEQ multiplex PCR, the TCRdb table keeps only in-frame clones and is missing some. The sample shows about 170,000 clones, approximately 81% of them seen only once. Remarks on this clone: Its antigen remains unknown.

Specimen: PBMCs. The origin of this receptor is a man aged 25-45 years in good health and CMV-seropositive.

Here the CDR3 reads CASGLVEVRDFRNIQYF. The CDR3 DNA reads TGTGCTAGTGGTTTGGTTGAGGTGCGAGACTTCCGGAACATTCAGTACTTC. The chain uses TRBV12-5 and TRBJ2-4; D is undetermined. This CDR3 has 17 residues. The V and J ends lost 0 bases and 7 bases respectively, with 19 bases between them. Germline V gene data show CDR1 as LGHNT and CDR2 as FRNRAP.